This TCR beta chain was found in a study of Tregs in tolerant kidney transplant recipients. This clone has a handful of counts. V lost 0 bases, J lost 0 bases, and 9 bases lay in between. Germline V gene lookup returns CDR1 MNHNS and CDR2 SASEGT. The CDR3 sequence is 16 residues long. Here immunoSEQ multiplex PCR was the method, and the copy in TCRdb shows in-frame clones only, minus some. The data hold 85,000 to 100,000 clones, with 93% observed a single time. Sequenced here: CD4+ T cells from blood, sampled before the transplant. V is TRBV6-1 and J is TRBJ1-3; no reliable D call. The TCR comes from a human donor who received a combined kidney and bone marrow transplant. CDR3 protein: CASSEAAASSGNTIYF. For the CDR3, the DNA is TGTGCCAGCAGTGAAGCCGCCGCGAGCTCTGGAAACACCATATATTTT.